These 4 T cell receptor beta chains were all obtained from the same sample, sequenced in a study of blood T cell repertoires in COVID-19 (TCRdb year 2020). Library method: the immunoSEQ multiplex PCR assay. TCRdb retrieved this table from immuneACCESS and kept in-frame rearrangements only. Not all clones are present; in checked studies, unresolved V genes account for under half, and no reason is known for the remainder. A total of about 140,000 clones appear in this sample, approximately 88% of them only once. The top ten constitute roughly 4.9% of the sample. Sequencing used PBMCs or T cells enriched from blood (not recorded which). Receptors originate from a man in his sixties or seventies who had been exposed to COVID-19.

This chain links TRBV5-1 with TRBJ2-5, with 10 bases fitting TRBD2. This CDR3 has 16 amino acids. The V gene end was trimmed by 0 bases and the J gene end by 4 bases; junction bases not matched to a gene: 6. The V gene's germline CDR1 is SGHRS and CDR2 YFSETQ. CDR3 DNA sequence: TGCGCCAGCAGCTTGGTGCCTAGCGGGAGAGGAGAGACCCAGTACTTC. This codes for CASSLVPSGRGETQYF. The whole variable domain, remainder taken from reference TRBV5-1 and TRBJ2-5, is KAGVTQTPRYLIKTRGQQVTLSCSPISGHRSVSWYQQTPGQGLQFLFEYFSETQRNKGNFPGRFSGRQFSNSRSEMNVSTLELGDSALYLCASSLVPSGRGETQYFGPGTRLLVL.

The genes are TRBV11-2 and TRBJ1-5, with 10 bases fitting TRBD1. The CDR3 is made up of 15 amino acids. J was trimmed by 5 bases and V by 1 base; bases with no gene match: 2. Germline V CDR1 and CDR2: SGHAT, FQNNGV. The CDR3 DNA is TGTGCCAGCAGCTTAGCCGGGACAGGGGATCAGCCCCAGCATTTT. This sequence encodes CASSLAGTGDQPQHF.

This chain connects TRBV28 to TRBJ1-1, with a tentative D call TRBD1 (6 bases). The CDR3 covers 12 residues. Between the trimmed V and J ends, which lost 5 bases and 11 bases, there was a span of 15 bases. Germline V gene sequence: CDR1 MDHEN, CDR2 SYDVKM. The CDR3: CASSILGGVAFF. The CDR3 nucleotides are TGTGCCAGCAGTATCCTAGGGGGTGTGGCTTTCTTT.

The chain joins TRBV30 to TRBJ2-2; TRBD1 is a possible D gene (6 bases). V lost 4 bases and J lost 5, with 14 bases in between. Germline V lookup: CDR1 GTSNPN, CDR2 SVGIG (reference sequence). This CDR3 has 14 residues. The CDR3 DNA reads TGTGCCTGGAATCAGGGGATAATAACCGGGGAGCTGTTTTTT. Amino acids: CAWNQGIITGELFF.